The 17 T cell receptor beta chains below come from one sample, sequenced in a study of T cell changes during pregnancy in multiple sclerosis. This table comes from immunoSEQ multiplex PCR, and its TCRdb copy is limited to in-frame clones, with some not included. Of tens of thousands of clones in the sample, 90% to 95% were seen once. The sequences come from PBMCs, collected in the first trimester of pregnancy. Source of these receptors: a female donor in good health, serving as a control in a pregnancy study. Some clones in this sample may be carry-over from other donors' samples.

The genes are TRBV19 and TRBJ2-5; a possible D gene is TRBD2 (5 bases). Germline V CDR1 and CDR2: LNHDA, SQIVND (reference sequence). This CDR3 region has 13 residues. Trimming removed 3 bases from V and 4 bases from J, with 9 bases in between. The CDR3 sequence: CASSMSLAETQYF. The CDR3 DNA is TGTGCCAGTAGTATGAGTCTAGCAGAGACCCAGTACTTC.

V is TRBV5-5 and J is TRBJ2-1; D not certain. Trimming cost V 3 bases and J 1 base, with 8 bases left between them. The CDR3 is 14 amino acids. Germline lookup yields CDR1 SGHKS and CDR2 YYEKEE (reference sequence). The CDR3 is CASSSVRSYNEQFF. The DNA of the CDR3 is TGTGCCAGCAGCTCGGTCAGGTCCTACAATGAGCAGTTCTTC.

The CDR3, as DNA: TGTGCCAGCAGCCAAACGGGGGAGCAGTACTTC. Its translation is CASSQTGEQYF. V is TRBV13 and J is TRBJ2-7; tentative D call: TRBD2 (5 bases). Germline V CDR1 and CDR2: PRHDT, FYEKMQ (reference sequence). The CDR3 totals 11 residues. Between the trimmed V and J ends, which lost 5 bases and 7 bases, there was a span of 9 bases.

The rearrangement links TRBV2 to TRBJ2-7; 9 bases are a match to TRBD2. CDR1 and CDR2 from the germline V gene are SNHLY and FYNNEI. This CDR3 is built from 16 residues. The J segment lost 1 base and the V segment lost 2 bases, leaving 6 bases of the junction unmatched. The CDR3 DNA is TGTGCCAGCAGTGAAAGGTGGGCGGGAGGGTCCTACGAGCAGTACTTC. Translation gives CASSERWAGGSYEQYF.

V is TRBV30 and J is TRBJ2-5, with D uncertain. The CDR3 loop spans 13 amino acids. The V gene's germline CDR1 is GTSNPN and CDR2 SVGIG (reference sequence). Trimming removed 1 base from V and 1 base from J, with 7 bases in between. The CDR3 sequence: CAWSAYSQETQYF. The CDR3 nucleotides are TGTGCCTGGAGTGCATACAGCCAAGAGACCCAGTACTTC.

The chain joins TRBV27 to TRBJ1-2; 7 positions match TRBD1. CDR1 is MNHEY, CDR2 SMNVEV, per germline (reference sequence). The V segment lost 5 bases and the J segment 2 bases; nucleotides outside the gene matches: 5. This CDR3 contains 14 residues. The CDR3 here is CASSEGGGNYGYTF. CDR3 in DNA: TGTGCCAGCAGTGAAGGGGGCGGAAACTATGGCTACACCTTC.

The rearrangement links TRBV6-6 to TRBJ2-7, with 9 nucleotides matching TRBD2. Germline trimming cut 0 bases from V and 6 bases from J; bases unmatched to any gene: 9. Germline CDR1 MNHNY, CDR2 SVGAGI (reference sequence). There are 16 residues in the CDR3. The CDR3 loop is CASSYSIGGRGGEQYF. In DNA form, the CDR3 reads TGTGCCAGCAGTTACTCGATTGGCGGGAGGGGAGGCGAGCAGTACTTC.

J is TRBJ2-3 and V is TRBV19; 8 bases match TRBD1. Germline CDR1 LNHDA, CDR2 SQIVND (reference sequence). There are 15 residues in the CDR3. Trimming at V came to 3 bases and at J to 2 bases, leaving 4 bases not matched to a gene. CDR3 residues: CASSMRQGFTDTQYF. In DNA, the CDR3 is TGTGCCAGTAGTATGAGACAGGGGTTCACAGATACGCAGTATTTT.

The chain is built from TRBV10-1 and TRBJ2-7; 8 bases map to TRBD2. Germline lookup yields CDR1 WNHNN and CDR2 SYGVQD (reference sequence). The CDR3 is 13 residues long. V was pared by 4 bases and J by 6 bases, with 5 bases of the junction left unmatched. CDR3 in amino acids: CASSAGTSGEQYF. The CDR3 region has the DNA TGCGCCAGCAGTGCCGGGACTAGTGGCGAGCAGTACTTC.

The chain couples TRBV28 to TRBJ2-7; D is unclear. Trimming cost V 5 bases and J 0 bases, with 5 bases left between them. Germline-derived CDR1 and CDR2 are MDHEN and SYDVKM. The CDR3 is 12 residues long. The CDR3 nucleotides are TGTGCCAGCAGTCCTCGCTCCTACGAGCAGTACTTC. Translated, it gives CASSPRSYEQYF. Together with reference TRBV28 and TRBJ2-7, the CDR3 gives the full variable domain: DVKVTQSSRYLVKRTGEKVFLECVQDMDHENMFWYRQDPGLGLRLIYFSYDVKMKEKGDIPEGYSVSREKKERFSLILESASTNQTSMYLCASSPRSYEQYFGPGTRLTVT.

V usage is TRBV19 and J usage is TRBJ2-5; TRBD1 matches at 7 bases. This CDR3 region has 14 residues. V was pared by 2 bases and J by 4 bases, with 4 bases of the junction left unmatched. Germline loops: CDR1 LNHDA, CDR2 SQIVND (reference sequence). The CDR3 loop reads CASSIRGRVETQYF. The CDR3 DNA follows: TGTGCCAGTAGTATAAGGGGGCGCGTAGAGACCCAGTACTTC.

V and J are TRBV7-6 and TRBJ1-2; D is possibly TRBD1 (5 bases). Trimming took off 5 bases at V and 4 bases at J, with 14 bases between the two ends. Germline V gene lookup returns CDR1 SGHVS and CDR2 FNYEAQ. The CDR3 length is 14 residues. DNA for the CDR3: TGTGCCAGCAGCACCCCGGGGGAAGCCTATGGCTACACCTTC. Translation gives CASSTPGEAYGYTF.

The chain carries TRBV29-1 and TRBJ2-3; no clear D gene. The V end lost 3 bases, the J end lost 4 bases, and 8 bases lay between the germline ends. This CDR3 is built from 12 residues. Germline V gene sequence: CDR1 SQVTM, CDR2 ANQGSEA. CDR3 region: CSVDSSPDTQYF. As DNA, the CDR3 is TGCAGCGTTGACTCTTCCCCAGATACGCAGTATTTT.

The rearrangement links TRBV27 to TRBJ2-7; TRBD1 might be the D (6 bases). This CDR3 is 12 amino acids long. The germline V gene has CDR1 MNHEY and CDR2 SMNVEV (reference sequence). V was pared by 6 bases and J by 3 bases, with 9 bases between. The CDR3 region has the DNA TGTGCCAGCAGATCGACAGGCTACGAGCAGTACTTC. Protein product: CASRSTGYEQYF.

The gene calls are TRBV28 and TRBJ2-4, with D uncertain. CDR3 length: 13 amino acids. Germline CDR1 and CDR2: MDHEN and SYDVKM. Between the trimmed V and J ends, which lost 10 bases and 0 bases, there was a span of 10 bases. CDR3 nucleotides: TGTGCCACTTACGGAGTAGCCAAAAACATTCAGTACTTC. It specifies CATYGVAKNIQYF.

This chain joins TRBV28 and TRBJ1-4; no reliable D call. V lost 5 bases and J lost 8, with 15 bases in between. The CDR3 runs to 14 residues. Germline V lookup: CDR1 MDHEN, CDR2 SYDVKM. The CDR3 DNA is TGTGCCAGCAGTCCGAGGCAGACTCACGAAAAACTGTTTTTT. It encodes CASSPRQTHEKLFF.

The chain has TRBV7-2 and TRBJ2-7; D is uncertain. Per germline, CDR1 SGHTA and CDR2 FQGNSA. The CDR3 contains 11 residues. Trimming removed 1 base from V and 6 bases from J, with 4 bases in between. CDR3 sequence (DNA): TGTGCCAGCAGCTTAGTGCGCGAGCAGTACTTC. It translates to CASSLVREQYF.